The 14 T cell receptor beta chains listed next were all sequenced from one sample in a study of T-cell reconstitution after alpha-beta-depleted transplantation in children. This sample's TCRbeta library carried unique molecular identifier barcodes. Each CDR3 protein is one row after TCRdb ran MiXCR on the PCR reads. The table records about 830,000 distinct CDR3 sequences, 16% of them present only once. The sequencing here drew on PBMCs, mostly from graft donor cells, taken 360 days after TCRalphabeta/CD19-depleted stem cell transplant. These receptors all come from a male patient younger than 18 who had a stem cell transplant for acute lymphoblastic leukemia, so the T cells may come from the graft donor.

The gene calls are TRBV7-9 and TRBJ1-2; a possible D gene is TRBD1 (5 bases). CDR1 is SEHNR and CDR2 is FQNEAQ in the germline V gene (reference sequence). With 8 bases removed from V and 9 bases from J, the gap between germline ends came to 19 bases. The CDR3 is 13 amino acids. CDR3 residues: CASGYSGGWRYTF. In DNA, the CDR3 is TGTGCCAGCGGATACTCGGGGGGTTGGCGCTACACCTTC.

This clonotype was seen only a few times. The chain employs TRBV5-1 and TRBJ1-1, with TRBD1 identical over 7 bases. CDR3 size: 15 residues. The J segment lost 3 bases and the V segment lost 0 bases, leaving 5 bases of the junction unmatched. Germline-derived CDR1 and CDR2 are SGHRS and YFSETQ. CDR3 residues: CASSLVPGGYTEAFF. As DNA, the CDR3 is TGCGCCAGCAGCTTGGTGCCAGGGGGTTACACTGAAGCTTTCTTT.

The chain uses TRBV5-1 and TRBJ2-5; the D is unclear. Germline CDR1 and CDR2: SGHRS and YFSETQ. The CDR3 is made up of 15 amino acids. V lost 4 bases and J lost 3, with 16 bases in between. The CDR3 here is CASSPTRAEEETQYF. The CDR3 nucleotides are TGCGCCAGCAGCCCTACTCGGGCCGAGGAAGAGACCCAGTACTTC.

This clonotype was picked up a small number of times. The CDR3 nucleotides read TGTGCCATCAGTGAGGTCGGAGGACCACGGGAATACGAGCAGTACTTC. Its translation is CAISEVGGPREYEQYF. The rearrangement uses TRBV10-3 and TRBJ2-7; D may be TRBD2 (5 bases). V lost 2 bases and J lost 4, with 18 bases in between. Per germline, CDR1 ENHRY and CDR2 SYGVKD. This CDR3 contains 16 residues.

CDR3 loop: CASSAVQGPGRKEQYF. The CDR3 DNA reads TGTGCCAGCAGCGCGGTTCAAGGGCCCGGCCGAAAGGAGCAGTACTTC. The chain couples TRBV11-2 to TRBJ2-7, with no clear D. The CDR3 covers 16 residues. V was clipped by 5 bases and J by 7 bases, with 24 bases between them. The germline gives CDR1 SGHAT, CDR2 FQNNGV.

Only a few counts were recorded for this clonotype. This sequence joins TRBV24-1 and TRBJ2-1, with 7 nucleotides matching TRBD1. CDR1 is KGHDR and CDR2 is SFDVKD in the germline V gene. V was clipped by 3 bases and J by 5 bases; unmatched bases: 6. The length of the CDR3 is 15 residues. The DNA of the CDR3 is TGTGCCACCAGTGATGCGAGGGACAGCCACAATGAGCAGTTCTTC. This translates into CATSDARDSHNEQFF.

This chain uses TRBV11-2 with TRBJ1-1; D perhaps matches TRBD1 (5 bases). The CDR3 covers 15 residues. Trimming pared 1 base from V and 1 base from J, leaving 10 bases between. Germline CDR1 is SGHAT and CDR2 is FQNNGV. CDR3 bases: TGTGCCAGCAGCTTAGTGGGGACCCAGAACACTGAAGCTTTCTTT. It encodes CASSLVGTQNTEAFF.

In this sample, this clonotype turned up a few times. The chain joins TRBV5-1 to TRBJ1-2; D unclear. This CDR3 has 13 amino acids. The germline gives CDR1 SGHRS, CDR2 YFSETQ. Trimming cost V 0 bases and J 5 bases, with 8 bases left between them. Here the CDR3 reads CASSLASSYGYTF. CDR3 DNA: TGCGCCAGCAGCTTGGCCTCCAGTTATGGCTACACCTTC.

This clonotype was counted a few times. The genes are TRBV20-1 and TRBJ2-7, with 7 bases fitting TRBD2. The V gene end was trimmed by 1 base and the J gene end by 1 base; junction bases not matched to a gene: 10. The CDR3 contains 16 residues. The germline V gene has CDR1 DFQATT and CDR2 SNEGSKA (reference sequence). CDR3 sequence (DNA): TGCAGTGCTAGAGTTGGGAAGCGGGGAAATTCCTACGAGCAGTACTTC. Residues: CSARVGKRGNSYEQYF.

Turning to this clonotype: Germline and junction disagree at one end, which may indicate a read error. The V call is TRBV28, the J call TRBJ1-1; D gene ambiguous. This CDR3 spans 15 amino acids. CDR1 and CDR2 (germline): MDHEN, SYDVKM. CDR3 loop: CASTLMGSGLTEAFF. As DNA, the CDR3 is TGTGCCAGCACCCTTATGGGAAGTGGATTGACTGAAGCCTTCTTT.

The chain combines TRBV7-9 with TRBJ2-5; possible D gene TRBD2, 7 bases. V was pared by 2 bases and J by 1 base, with 8 bases between. Germline loops: CDR1 SEHNR, CDR2 FQNEAQ (reference sequence). The CDR3 covers 14 residues. In DNA, the CDR3 is TGTGCCAGCAGCTTACGGGGGGCCCAAGAGACCCAGTACTTC. It yields the protein CASSLRGAQETQYF.

This clonotype has more than one count but fewer than ten. This chain joins TRBV27 and TRBJ2-1; D may be TRBD1 (6 bases). Trimming stripped 5 bases from V and 9 bases from J, with 11 bases between. Germline CDR1 is MNHEY and CDR2 is SMNVEV (reference sequence). CDR3 size: 12 residues. CDR3 sequence (DNA): TGTGCCAGCAGTCCCGGGACAATTGAGCAGTTCTTC. Its protein product is CASSPGTIEQFF.

This clonotype was picked up a small number of times. The rearrangement uses TRBV11-2 and TRBJ2-1; D gene uncertain. Germline assignment: CDR1 SGHAT and CDR2 FQNNGV. Trimming took 4 bases from V and 3 from J, leaving 10 bases between them. The CDR3 extends over 14 amino acids. The chain's CDR3 is CASSSLLVYNEQFF. The DNA of the CDR3 is TGTGCCAGCAGCTCCTTACTGGTCTACAATGAGCAGTTCTTC.

CDR3: CASSLGTSAPQGNIQYF. In DNA, the CDR3 is TGTGCCAGCAGCTTAGGAACTAGCGCCCCCCAAGGGAACATTCAGTACTTC. This chain joins TRBV7-2 and TRBJ2-4; the match to TRBD2 covers 7 bases. V lost 1 base to trimming and J lost 7 bases; unmatched junction nucleotides: 13. CDR3 size: 17 residues. Germline lookup yields CDR1 SGHTA and CDR2 FQGNSA.